A single sample gave rise to the 6 T cell receptor beta chains below, sequenced in a study of blood T cell repertoires in COVID-19. Measured with immunoSEQ multiplex PCR; TCRdb has only the in-frame clones, and not every one. The table has about 140,000 clones, 80% to 90% seen once; the top ten hold 1.7%. The sequenced material came from peripheral blood. The receptor source for this set is a woman in her 50s with acute or convalescent COVID-19.

The V call is TRBV19, the J call TRBJ1-1; D gene unclear. Trimming left V 10 bases short and J 5 bases short, with 14 bases between. This CDR3 comprises 12 residues. Germline V gene data show CDR1 as LNHDA and CDR2 as SQIVND (reference sequence). The DNA for the CDR3 is TGTGCCACCAAGAAAGGAGCGACTGAAGCTTTCTTT. Its translation is CATKKGATEAFF.

The chain links TRBV7-2 to TRBJ2-1, with 9 bases matching TRBD2. V lost 5 bases, J lost 4 bases, and 6 bases stayed unmatched. Per germline, CDR1 SGHTA and CDR2 FQGNSA. CDR3 size: 15 residues. The CDR3 DNA follows: TGTGCCAGCAGCAAGACTAGCGGAACTTACAATGAGCAGTTCTTC. Translated, it gives CASSKTSGTYNEQFF.

The V gene is TRBV4-2, the J gene TRBJ2-3; no firm D call. In germline, CDR1 is LGHNA, CDR2 YNFKEQ. V was pared by 0 bases and J by 5 bases, with 12 bases between. This CDR3 has 15 residues. CDR3 sequence reads: CASSQDGQRGDTQYF. CDR3 bases: TGTGCCAGCAGCCAAGATGGCCAGCGCGGAGATACGCAGTATTTT.

V usage is TRBV7-9 and J usage is TRBJ1-3, with D unclear. Germline CDR1 and CDR2: SEHNR and FQNEAQ (reference sequence). Between the trimmed V and J ends, which lost 5 bases and 1 base, there was a span of 12 bases. The CDR3 has 15 residues. The DNA of the CDR3 is TGTGCCAGCAGCCCCCCAGGCAGGTCTGGAAACACCATATATTTT. Encoded protein: CASSPPGRSGNTIYF.

This clone was counted a single time. The chain joins TRBV6-5 to TRBJ2-3, with a possible D match to TRBD2 (5 bases). CDR3 length equals 14 residues. CDR1 and CDR2 (germline): MNHEY, SVGAGI. The V gene lost 6 bases and the J gene lost 4 bases, with 14 bases spanning the gap. DNA of the CDR3: TGTGCCAGCAGCTCCATCTACGGGGCAGATACGCAGTATTTT. Protein sequence: CASSSIYGADTQYF.

The chain joins TRBV4-1 to TRBJ1-2, with 10 bases identical to TRBD1. Per the germline V gene, CDR1 is MGHRA and CDR2 is YSYEKL. V lost 4 bases and J lost 8; bases outside the gene matches: 7. The CDR3 is made up of 14 amino acids. CDR3 coding DNA: TGCGCCAGCAGCCTCGTCGGGACAGGGGTCGGCTACACCTTC. This translates into CASSLVGTGVGYTF.